This T cell receptor beta chain comes out of a study of blood T cells in healthy people across ages. Study outcomes and limitations: Per-million-T-cell TCR beta diversity fell roughly linearly with age.

The sample holds a few counts of this clonotype. The target antigen is unknown. PCR was performed a second time for roughly 7 to 11 cycles using a sample-barcoded 5' primer and a J-beta primer mix. The yield of each sample was at least 2.5 million CDR3-containing paired-end reads. Each CDR3 protein gets one entry after TCRdb re-called the 5' RACE reads with MiXCR. Seen here are some 1.5 million distinct CDR3 sequences, roughly 27% observed once, and the top ten hold about 8%. V was clipped by 4 bases and J by 15 bases; unmatched bases: 15. This CDR3 is built from 15 residues. CDR1 is SGHRS, CDR2 YFSETQ, per germline.

The chain uses TRBV5-1 and TRBJ2-1; TRBD2 aligns across 11 bases. Material: blood. This receptor was obtained from a woman aged 25 to 39 in good health. The CDR3 nucleotides are TGCGCCAGCAGCCCGGGCGTACTAGCGGGGGACCGAATGTTCTTC. Amino acid sequence: CASSPGVLAGDRMFF.